This T cell receptor beta chain was captured by sequencing in a study of identical twins listed by TCRdb under 2016. Background on the whole study: The study deep-sequenced TCR alpha and beta repertoires from monozygotic twins, unrelated adults of various ages and cord blood to test whether fetal clonotypes persist. To rule out contamination, the twin experiments were replicated at different times with different library preparation protocols.

Paper-wide results and their limitations: Invariant T cells such as MAIT and iNKT could partly confound zero-insertion analyses, although diverse VJ usage argued against such confounding for most clonotypes. Because the same donors could not be followed over many years, conclusions were based on cross-sectional statistical analysis. Abundant cord blood beta clonotypes carried fewer insertions; young adult naive repertoires showed a weaker similar trend, while memory repertoires showed none. Recombination models systematically underestimated out-of-frame TCR alpha sharing in monozygotic twins but agreed with sharing between unrelated individuals. Excess twin sharing in beta out-of-frame sequences was weaker because fewer shared sequences lowered the signal-to-noise ratio. Compared with coincidental sharing between unrelated individuals, out-of-frame TCR alpha sequences shared between twins showed an excess of sequences with low generation probability.

Library preparation used 5' RACE. Sequencer: Illumina HiSeq 2000. A universal primer binding site was introduced by template switching, and a unique molecular identifier was present in the final cDNA, enabling accurate counting of TCR cDNA molecules. First-strand cDNA for TCR alpha and beta chains was synthesized from specific primers in the conserved constant-segment region. To control for contamination, each cDNA library was double barcoded with a SMART-Mk sample barcode plus Illumina barcodes. TruSeq adapter sequences, together with Illumina sample barcodes, were added in two successive PCR steps. Sequencing of the TCR alpha and beta cDNA libraries was done on the Illumina HiSeq platform using custom primers. The authors processed their data as follows. Unique molecular identifiers were extracted from raw reads with MiGEC, and CDR3 positions were determined with MiXCR. For each individual, recombination models were inferred using an EM algorithm with the repgenHMM and IGoR tools. The analysis of shared clonotypes was done with the tcR package in R, with sharing normalized by the product of cloneset sizes. To study raw recombination free of thymic and clonal selection effects, out-of-frame nonproductive sequences were analyzed. TCRdb cleaned the public reads at Q25 with fastp, built clones with MiXCR and kept in-frame beta chains. Every CDR3 protein is listed once, alongside the most common genes and DNA of its rows. For this entry, the V and J calls and clone size follow TCRdb and not the study's own pipeline. The sample table shows hundreds of thousands of distinct CDR3 sequences, and roughly 9.4% are seen once. 5.1% of the sample belongs to the ten largest clones.

The germline V gene provides CDR1 MGHRA and CDR2 YSYEKL. Measured from the cysteine to the phenylalanine, the CDR3 is 14 residues long. Only the CDR3 region is kept as DNA, spanning 42 bases read in frame from base 1. V and J are truncated by 0 bases and 4 bases respectively, leaving an intervening sequence of 9 bases. Every donor was a healthy Caucasian. Using Miltenyi CD45RO+ enrichment and human naive T-cell isolation kits, memory (CD45RO+) and naive T cells were isolated from PBMC. As to this clonotype: Its antigen remains undetermined. The sample holds no much larger clone one base away, and base qualities are not on file.

The chain uses TRBV4-1 and TRBJ2-5; the D gene is not confidently resolved. This clonotype originated in a young woman in good health. Sequencing was performed on memory (CD45RO+) T cells sorted from blood. The cell subset or site label for this specimen denotes: CD45RO+ enriched T cells. The base sequence is TGCGCCAGCAGCCAAGATGGGTTGGGAGAGACCCAGTACTTC. This encodes CASSQDGLGETQYF.